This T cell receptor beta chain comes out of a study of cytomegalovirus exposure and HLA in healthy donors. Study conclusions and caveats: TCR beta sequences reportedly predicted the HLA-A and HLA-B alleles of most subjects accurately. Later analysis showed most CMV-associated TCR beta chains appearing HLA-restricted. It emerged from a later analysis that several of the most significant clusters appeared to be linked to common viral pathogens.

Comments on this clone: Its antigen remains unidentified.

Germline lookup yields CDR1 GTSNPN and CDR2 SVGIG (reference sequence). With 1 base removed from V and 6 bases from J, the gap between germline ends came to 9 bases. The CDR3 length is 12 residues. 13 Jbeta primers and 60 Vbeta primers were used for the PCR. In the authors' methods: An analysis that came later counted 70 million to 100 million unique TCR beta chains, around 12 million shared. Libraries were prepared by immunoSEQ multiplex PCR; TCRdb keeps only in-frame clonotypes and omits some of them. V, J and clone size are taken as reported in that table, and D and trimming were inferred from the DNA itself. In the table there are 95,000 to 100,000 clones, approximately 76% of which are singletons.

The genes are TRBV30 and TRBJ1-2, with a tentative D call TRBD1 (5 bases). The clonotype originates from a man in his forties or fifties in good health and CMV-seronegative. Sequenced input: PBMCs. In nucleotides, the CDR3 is TGTGCCTGGAGTGGGGGGGGTAATGGCTACACCTTC. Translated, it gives CAWSGGGNGYTF.